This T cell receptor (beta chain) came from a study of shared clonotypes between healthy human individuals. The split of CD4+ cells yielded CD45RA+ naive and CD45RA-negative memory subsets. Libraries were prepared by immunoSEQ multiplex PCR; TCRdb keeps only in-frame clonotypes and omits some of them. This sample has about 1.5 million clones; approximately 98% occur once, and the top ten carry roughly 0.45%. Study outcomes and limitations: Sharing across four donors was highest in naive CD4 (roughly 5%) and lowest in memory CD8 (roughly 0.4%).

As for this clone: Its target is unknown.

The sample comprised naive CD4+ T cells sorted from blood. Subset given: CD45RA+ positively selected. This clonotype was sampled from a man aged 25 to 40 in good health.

In DNA form, the CDR3 reads TGTGCCAGCAGCTTGGTTCTAGCGGACACCGGGGAGCTGTTTTTT. Encoded protein: CASSLVLADTGELFF. The chain uses TRBV5-4 and TRBJ2-2, with 7 positions matching TRBD2. There are 15 residues in the CDR3. Germline assignment: CDR1 SGHNT and CDR2 YYREEE (reference sequence). V lost 0 bases, J lost 3 bases, and 2 bases stayed unmatched.